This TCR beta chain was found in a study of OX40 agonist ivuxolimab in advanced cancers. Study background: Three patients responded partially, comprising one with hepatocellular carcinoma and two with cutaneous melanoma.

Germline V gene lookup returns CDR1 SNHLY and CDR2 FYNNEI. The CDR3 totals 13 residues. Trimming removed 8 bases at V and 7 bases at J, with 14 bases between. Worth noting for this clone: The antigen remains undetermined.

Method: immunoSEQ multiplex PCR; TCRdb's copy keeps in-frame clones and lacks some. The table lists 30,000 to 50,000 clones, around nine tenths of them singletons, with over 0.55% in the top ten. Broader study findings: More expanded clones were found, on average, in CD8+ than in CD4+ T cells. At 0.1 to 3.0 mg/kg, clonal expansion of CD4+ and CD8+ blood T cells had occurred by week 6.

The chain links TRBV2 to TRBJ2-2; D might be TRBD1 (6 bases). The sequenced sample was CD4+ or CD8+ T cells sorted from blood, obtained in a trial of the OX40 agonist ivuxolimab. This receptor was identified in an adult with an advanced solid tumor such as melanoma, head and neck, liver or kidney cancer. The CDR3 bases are TGTGCCAGCGCAGGGGAGTTGAGCGGGGAGCTGTTTTTT. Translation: CASAGELSGELFF.